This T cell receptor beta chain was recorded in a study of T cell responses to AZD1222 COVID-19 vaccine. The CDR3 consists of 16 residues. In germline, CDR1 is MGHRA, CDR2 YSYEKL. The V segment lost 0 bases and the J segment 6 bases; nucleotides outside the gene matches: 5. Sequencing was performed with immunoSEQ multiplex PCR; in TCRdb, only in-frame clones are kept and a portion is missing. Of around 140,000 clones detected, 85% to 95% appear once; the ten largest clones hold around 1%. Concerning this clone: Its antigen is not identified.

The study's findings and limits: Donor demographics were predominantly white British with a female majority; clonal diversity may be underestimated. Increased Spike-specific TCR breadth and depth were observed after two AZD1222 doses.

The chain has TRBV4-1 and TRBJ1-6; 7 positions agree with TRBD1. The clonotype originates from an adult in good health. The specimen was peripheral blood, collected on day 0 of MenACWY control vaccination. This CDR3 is CASSQEWGQLNSPLHF. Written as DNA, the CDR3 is TGCGCCAGCAGCCAAGAATGGGGACAGCTTAATTCACCCCTCCACTTT.